This section outlines one T cell receptor beta chain sequence together with its context. The assay was immunoSEQ multiplex PCR, and TCRdb's table has in-frame clones only and misses some. Among under 200,000 clones listed, about nine tenths were seen once. This record belongs to a study of T cell responses to AZD1222 COVID-19 vaccine. The CDR3 runs to 14 residues. V gave up 0 bases and J gave up 7 bases, with 10 bases separating them. Germline CDR1 is MNHEY and CDR2 is SVGAGI. The sequenced sample was peripheral blood, obtained on day 0 of AZD1222 vaccination. The rearrangement links TRBV6-5 to TRBJ1-3; maybe TRBD1 (6 bases). This clonotype was obtained from an adult in good health. CDR3 in amino acids: CASSYSVTGNTIYF. The CDR3 DNA is TGTGCCAGCAGTTACTCGGTAACAGGGAACACCATATATTTT.